A single sample is the source of the 16 T cell receptor beta chains below, sequenced in a study of cytomegalovirus exposure and HLA in healthy donors. Primers: 60 Vbeta forward and 13 Jbeta reverse. Clones were read by immunoSEQ multiplex PCR, and TCRdb kept only the in-frame ones, dropping some. The table has under 150,000 clones, around 78% seen once. The sequenced sample consisted of PBMCs. The origin of the receptors is a woman between 35 and 50 years old in good health and CMV-seropositive.

The chain has TRBV7-9 and TRBJ2-3; unclear D gene. This CDR3 region has 17 residues. V lost 6 bases, J lost 0 bases, and 19 bases lay in between. Per germline, CDR1 SEHNR and CDR2 FQNEAQ (reference sequence). The CDR3 sequence: CASRNVARVTSTDTQYF. The CDR3 DNA sequence: TGTGCCAGCAGGAATGTCGCCAGAGTGACAAGCACAGATACGCAGTATTTT.

The V and J genes are TRBV7-9 and TRBJ2-1; unclear D gene. There are 14 residues in the CDR3. The germline gives CDR1 SEHNR, CDR2 FQNEAQ (reference sequence). With 5 bases removed from V and 7 bases from J, the gap between germline ends came to 15 bases. The CDR3 is CASSPPFSSNEQFF. CDR3 DNA sequence: TGTGCCAGCAGCCCACCTTTTAGTTCAAATGAGCAGTTCTTC.

V gene TRBV13 combines with J gene TRBJ2-5, with TRBD2 as a possible D gene (5 bases). Per the germline V gene, CDR1 is PRHDT and CDR2 is FYEKMQ (reference sequence). The CDR3 spans 14 residues. V lost 5 bases to trimming and J lost 5 bases, with 15 bases between them. The CDR3 reads CASSLLGSGETQYF. DNA for the CDR3: TGTGCCAGCAGCCTTTTGGGGTCGGGGGAGACCCAGTACTTC.

The J gene is TRBJ2-7, the V gene TRBV6-1, with D perhaps matching TRBD1 (5 bases). V lost 6 bases, J lost 3 bases, and 12 bases lay in between. There are 13 residues in the CDR3. CDR1 is MNHNS, CDR2 SASEGT, per germline. For the CDR3, the DNA is TGTGCCAGCAGGACGACAGACAACTACGAGCAGTACTTC. Its translation is CASRTTDNYEQYF.

J is TRBJ1-1 and V is TRBV28; unclear D gene. Germline V lookup: CDR1 MDHEN, CDR2 SYDVKM. There are 14 residues in the CDR3. V lost 3 bases to trimming and J lost 1 base, with 9 bases between them. In DNA form, the CDR3 reads TGTGCCAGCAGTTTTAAGGTAGCGAACACTGAAGCTTTCTTT. Translated: CASSFKVANTEAFF.

The rearrangement links TRBV15 to TRBJ2-1; D is ambiguous. The V end lost 0 bases, the J end lost 7 bases, and 16 bases lay between the germline ends. The CDR3 extends over 16 amino acids. The V gene's germline CDR1 is LNHNV and CDR2 YYDKDF (reference sequence). The CDR3 loop is CATSRDLGFSSNEQFF. The CDR3, as DNA: TGTGCCACCAGCAGAGATCTTGGTTTTAGCTCTAATGAGCAGTTCTTC.

This clone was counted a single time. The chain combines TRBV6-1 with TRBJ2-7, with D perhaps TRBD1 (5 bases). Germline CDR1 and CDR2: MNHNS and SASEGT. The CDR3 sequence is 15 residues long. V shed 7 bases and J shed 3 bases, with 19 bases lying between them. The CDR3, as DNA: TGTGCCAGCACCCTACAGGAAAATAATTTCTACGAGCAGTACTTC. Its protein product is CASTLQENNFYEQYF.

The rearrangement links TRBV20-1 to TRBJ2-7, with D unresolved. Trimming removed 0 bases from V and 6 bases from J, with 6 bases in between. Germline V gene sequence: CDR1 DFQATT, CDR2 SNEGSKA (reference sequence). The CDR3 is 11 amino acids. CDR3 sequence reads: CSARENSEQYF. The DNA for the CDR3 is TGCAGTGCTAGAGAGAACAGCGAGCAGTACTTC.

The genes are TRBV4-2 and TRBJ2-1; 13 bases fit TRBD2. V gave up 2 bases and J gave up 6 bases; unmatched junction bases: 13. The CDR3 totals 19 residues. Germline V gives CDR1 LGHNA, CDR2 YNFKEQ. The CDR3 DNA sequence: TGTGCCAGCAGCCAAATCGATTTTTCTAGGACTAGCGGGAGCAATGAGCAGTTCTTC. This sequence encodes CASSQIDFSRTSGSNEQFF.

The chain has TRBV4-2 and TRBJ2-1, with D uncertain. V shed 3 bases and J shed 8 bases, with 5 bases lying between them. The CDR3 runs to 11 residues. Germline CDR1 LGHNA, CDR2 YNFKEQ. The CDR3 DNA sequence: TGTGCCAGCAGCCACCGGGATGAGCAGTTCTTC. Translating gives CASSHRDEQFF.

This clone was picked up a small number of times. At the DNA level, this CDR3 is encoded by other sequences in the same sample as well. The genes are TRBV19 and TRBJ2-6, with D maybe TRBD2 (6 bases). The length of the CDR3 is 15 residues. V lost 3 bases and J lost 1, with 7 bases in between. Germline V lookup: CDR1 LNHDA, CDR2 SQIVND (reference sequence). The CDR3 DNA reads TGTGCCAGTAGTATCGGGGGATCTGGGGCCAACGTCCTGACTTTC. It encodes CASSIGGSGANVLTF.

The gene calls are TRBV6-5 and TRBJ2-7; 10 positions agree with TRBD2. Germline V gives CDR1 MNHEY, CDR2 SVGAGI. Losses at the gene ends were 6 bases for V and 3 bases for J; bases not matched to a gene: 8. The CDR3 covers 15 residues. The CDR3 loop reads CASRIKAGGIYEQYF. The DNA for the CDR3 is TGTGCCAGCAGAATAAAAGCGGGAGGGATCTACGAGCAGTACTTC.

This chain connects TRBV5-4 to TRBJ1-1; D uncertain. CDR3 length: 15 amino acids. Deletions cut 1 base from V and 3 bases from J, with 13 bases between. Germline V gene data show CDR1 as SGHNT and CDR2 as YYREEE (reference sequence). The CDR3 protein is CASSLKSGGHTEAFF. CDR3 DNA sequence: TGTGCCAGCAGCTTGAAGTCAGGCGGGCACACTGAAGCTTTCTTT.

This rearrangement joins TRBV5-1 to TRBJ2-2; possible D gene TRBD1, 5 bases. Germline CDR1 and CDR2: SGHRS and YFSETQ. CDR3 size: 15 residues. Trimming removed 3 bases from V and 0 bases from J, with 9 bases in between. CDR3 sequence reads: CASSSGAANTGELFF. DNA of the CDR3: TGCGCCAGCAGCTCTGGGGCGGCGAACACCGGGGAGCTGTTTTTT. Together with reference TRBV5-1 and TRBJ2-2, the CDR3 gives the full variable domain: KAGVTQTPRYLIKTRGQQVTLSCSPISGHRSVSWYQQTPGQGLQFLFEYFSETQRNKGNFPGRFSGRQFSNSRSEMNVSTLELGDSALYLCASSSGAANTGELFFGEGSRLTVL.

CDR3 region: CASRPSGGGHNEQFF. CDR3 DNA sequence: TGCGCCAGCAGACCTAGCGGAGGGGGGCACAATGAGCAGTTCTTC. This chain joins TRBV23-1 and TRBJ2-1, with D perhaps TRBD2 (7 bases). TRBV23-1 is labeled an ORF, and its function is uncertain. This CDR3 has 15 amino acids. V dropped 6 bases and J dropped 5 bases, with 17 bases sitting between them.

The chain carries TRBV6-5 and TRBJ2-7, with D hard to call. V was trimmed by 6 bases and J by 2 bases, leaving 11 bases between them. The CDR3 has 13 residues. CDR1 is MNHEY and CDR2 is SVGAGI in the germline V gene. In DNA, the CDR3 is TGTGCCAGCAGCAGAGGATTGGCCTACGAGCAGTACTTC. Amino acid sequence: CASSRGLAYEQYF.